This entry lists 30 T cell receptor beta chains sequenced from one sample in a study of blood T cell repertoires in COVID-19. The repertoire was sequenced with immunoSEQ multiplex PCR; TCRdb's copy has only in-frame clones and lacks some. The profile shows a few hundred thousand clones, less than 90% of them singletons. Sequenced sample: peripheral blood. The source of these receptors is a man aged 55 to 69 who had recovered from COVID-19.

This chain uses TRBV19 with TRBJ2-1, with 12 bases lining up with TRBD2. The CDR3 consists of 14 residues. The V gene end was trimmed by 5 bases and the J gene end by 10 bases; junction bases not matched to a gene: 6. Germline values: CDR1 LNHDA, CDR2 SQIVND (reference sequence). The CDR3, as DNA: TGTGCCAGTAGTCGGACTAGCGGGGTAGGGGAGCAGTTCTTC. As protein: CASSRTSGVGEQFF.

The genes are TRBV28 and TRBJ1-5, with D possibly TRBD1 on 6 matching bases. This CDR3 spans 17 amino acids. Germline V gives CDR1 MDHEN, CDR2 SYDVKM. V was clipped by 2 bases and J by 6 bases, with 20 bases between them. The CDR3 DNA follows: TGTGCCAGCAGTTTAGAGGGGCGCAGGGGCCGGAGTCAGCCCCAGCATTTT. Residues: CASSLEGRRGRSQPQHF.

This chain joins TRBV19 and TRBJ2-7, with 9 bases fitting TRBD1. Germline V gene sequence: CDR1 LNHDA, CDR2 SQIVND (reference sequence). The CDR3 is made up of 14 amino acids. V shed 3 bases and J 3 bases; nucleotides not matched to a gene: 3. The CDR3 region has the DNA TGTGCCAGTAGTATTGCGGGACAGGGCTACGAGCAGTACTTC. As protein: CASSIAGQGYEQYF.

The CDR3 reads CASNWGGEQYF. Here the CDR3 DNA reads TGTGCCAGTAATTGGGGGGGCGAGCAGTACTTC. The gene calls are TRBV6-5 and TRBJ2-7; 7 positions match TRBD2. Per germline, CDR1 MNHEY and CDR2 SVGAGI. This CDR3 has 11 amino acids. J gave up 6 bases and V 9 bases, and 5 bases lay outside the gene matches.

On this clone itself: The junction differs from germline at one of its ends, possibly a read error. Other nucleotide sequences in the sample specify the same CDR3. This rearrangement joins TRBV10-3 to TRBJ2-7, with D uncertain. CDR1 ENHRY and CDR2 SYGVKD come from the germline V gene. This CDR3 spans 11 amino acids. The DNA of the CDR3 is TGTGCCATCAGTGGCCCTAACGAGCAATACTTC. Protein: CAISGPNEQYF.

In its sample, this clone was seen a few times. The chain has TRBV7-9 and TRBJ1-5; 7 positions agree with TRBD1. The CDR3 is 17 amino acids. V shed 4 bases and J 2 bases; nucleotides not matched to a gene: 11. In germline, CDR1 is SEHNR, CDR2 FQNEAQ (reference sequence). The CDR3 spells CASSWGDRVRGNQPQHF. CDR3 coding DNA: TGTGCCAGCAGCTGGGGAGACAGGGTCCGTGGCAATCAGCCCCAGCATTTT.

The chain links TRBV2 to TRBJ1-6; D possibly corresponds to TRBD1 (5 bases). V was cut by 4 bases and J by 0 bases, with 13 bases left in between. Germline V gene data show CDR1 as SNHLY and CDR2 as FYNNEI. The CDR3 contains 17 residues. CDR3 in DNA: TGTGCCAGCAGTGTTCGACAGACCAGCTCCTATAATTCACCCCTCCACTTT. Encoded protein: CASSVRQTSSYNSPLHF.

The J gene is TRBJ2-5, the V gene TRBV19; 9 nucleotides line up with TRBD1. Germline V gene data show CDR1 as LNHDA and CDR2 as SQIVND (reference sequence). V was pared by 6 bases and J by 5 bases, with 10 bases of the junction left unmatched. The length of the CDR3 is 15 residues. CDR3 coding DNA: TGTGCCAGTAGGTTACAGGGGGCAGGGTACGAGACCCAGTACTTC. Encoded protein: CASRLQGAGYETQYF.

The J gene is TRBJ2-2, the V gene TRBV6-5; D gene uncertain. Germline lookup yields CDR1 MNHEY and CDR2 SVGAGI. The length of the CDR3 is 14 residues. V shed 2 bases and J shed 6 bases, with 10 bases lying between them. CDR3 sequence: CASSYNPSAGELFF. The CDR3 DNA is TGTGCCAGCAGTTACAACCCCTCGGCCGGGGAGCTGTTTTTT.

This clone occurred a few times. The rearrangement uses TRBV7-8 and TRBJ2-1; 14 bases map to TRBD2. V shed 7 bases and J 0 bases; nucleotides not matched to a gene: 11. The length of the CDR3 is 19 residues. Germline V lookup: CDR1 SGHVS, CDR2 FQNEAQ. The CDR3 spells CASNGAGLAGVSSYNEQFF. The DNA of the CDR3 is TGTGCCAGCAACGGGGCGGGACTAGCGGGAGTTTCCTCCTACAATGAGCAGTTCTTC.

This CDR3 reads CASSLAPGSYNEQFF. CDR3 coding DNA: TGTGCCAGCAGCTTGGCCCCAGGCTCCTACAATGAGCAGTTCTTC. The chain uses TRBV5-5 and TRBJ2-1; D unresolved. Germline loops: CDR1 SGHKS, CDR2 YYEKEE (reference sequence). This CDR3 contains 15 residues. Trimming removed 0 bases at V and 0 bases at J, with 7 bases between.

CDR3 bases: TGTGCCAGCAGGAGAGTAGCGGGAGCAGATACGCAGTATTTT. Its protein product is CASRRVAGADTQYF. The V call is TRBV6-5, the J call TRBJ2-3; 9 nucleotides align to TRBD2. The V and J ends lost 6 bases and 4 bases, in that order; junction bases with no gene match: 5. CDR3 size: 14 residues. Germline CDR1 MNHEY, CDR2 SVGAGI.

The chain joins TRBV5-1 to TRBJ1-2, with 11 bases matching TRBD1. V lost 3 bases and J lost 4; bases outside the gene matches: 8. Germline V gene sequence: CDR1 SGHRS, CDR2 YFSETQ. The CDR3 is 16 amino acids. Here the CDR3 reads CASSWGQGENGYGYTF. DNA for the CDR3: TGCGCCAGCAGCTGGGGACAGGGGGAAAATGGCTATGGCTACACCTTC.

This clone came up a few times. The chain is built from TRBV19 and TRBJ1-5; 10 bases are shared with TRBD1. Per germline, CDR1 LNHDA and CDR2 SQIVND (reference sequence). J gave up 0 bases and V 5 bases, and 13 bases lay outside the gene matches. The CDR3 totals 19 residues. CDR3 protein: CASSPTFRDRGYSNQPQHF. In nucleotides, the CDR3 is TGTGCCAGTAGTCCAACCTTCCGGGACAGGGGCTATAGCAATCAGCCCCAGCATTTT.

The V and J genes are TRBV28 and TRBJ2-3; D unclear. Germline V lookup: CDR1 MDHEN, CDR2 SYDVKM. The CDR3 runs 14 residues. With 5 bases removed from V and 3 bases from J, the gap between germline ends came to 12 bases. This CDR3 is CASSRSVRTDTQYF. CDR3 DNA: TGTGCCAGCAGTCGTTCCGTCAGAACAGATACGCAGTATTTT.

In this sample, this clone turned up a few times. This chain joins TRBV2 and TRBJ1-5; TRBD1 is a possible D gene (6 bases). The CDR3 spans 14 residues. Trimming cost V 6 bases and J 3 bases, with 12 bases left between them. The V gene's germline CDR1 is SNHLY and CDR2 FYNNEI. CDR3 sequence: CASSLQGFNQPQHF. In DNA, the CDR3 is TGTGCCAGCAGCTTACAGGGTTTCAATCAGCCCCAGCATTTT.

This clone was counted at least ten times. The V gene is TRBV18, the J gene TRBJ2-7; D is perhaps TRBD1 (6 bases). CDR3 length equals 14 residues. Trimming removed 6 bases from V and 1 base from J, with 13 bases in between. Germline lookup yields CDR1 KGHSH and CDR2 LQKENI. In DNA, the CDR3 is TGTGCCAGCTCCAAGACAGGACAGTCCTACGAGCAGTACTTC. It yields the protein CASSKTGQSYEQYF.

V usage is TRBV19 and J usage is TRBJ1-6, with a weak D call TRBD1 (6 bases). CDR1 and CDR2 from the germline V gene are LNHDA and SQIVND (reference sequence). The CDR3 totals 17 residues. The V end was cut by 2 bases, the J end by 6 bases, with 17 bases between. This CDR3 is CASSISLITGSNSPLHF. The CDR3 coding sequence is TGTGCCAGTAGTATATCCCTCATTACAGGGAGTAATTCACCCCTCCACTTT.

The J gene is TRBJ1-2, the V gene TRBV6-6; D unclear. Trimming pared 0 bases from V and 3 bases from J, leaving 14 bases between. Germline CDR1 is MNHNY and CDR2 is SVGAGI (reference sequence). The CDR3 totals 16 residues. The DNA for the CDR3 is TGTGCCAGCAGTTACTCGAAAACCGCCGGGGACTATGGCTACACCTTC. It translates to CASSYSKTAGDYGYTF.

The chain combines TRBV7-3 with TRBJ2-1, with 7 bases aligning to TRBD2. V shed 5 bases, J shed 7 bases, and the junction held 14 bases outside the gene matches. Germline-derived CDR1 and CDR2 are SGHTA and FQGTGA. The CDR3 totals 16 residues. The CDR3 nucleotides are TGTGCCAGCAGCCCTAACCCGTCCGGGGGGACGAATGAGCAGTTCTTC. Protein product: CASSPNPSGGTNEQFF.

Comment on this clone: The sample contains more than one DNA sequence encoding this CDR3. CDR3 sequence: CASSGSGTSGKGEQFF. In DNA, the CDR3 is TGCGCCAGCAGCGGTTCCGGGACTAGCGGGAAGGGTGAGCAGTTCTTC. This chain uses TRBV5-1 with TRBJ2-1; 13 bases line up with TRBD2. This CDR3 has 16 residues. V gave up 4 bases and J gave up 9 bases; unmatched junction bases: 10. Looked up from germline, CDR1 is SGHRS and CDR2 is YFSETQ.

This chain joins TRBV6-5 and TRBJ2-2; tentatively, D is TRBD1 (6 bases). Germline loops: CDR1 MNHEY, CDR2 SVGAGI. The CDR3 totals 13 residues. Trimming took 4 bases from V and 6 from J, leaving 9 bases between them. Written as DNA, the CDR3 is TGTGCCAGCAGTTTCAGGGGCGCCGGGGAGCTGTTTTTT. This sequence encodes CASSFRGAGELFF.

The chain links TRBV7-2 to TRBJ1-1; a possible D gene is TRBD1 (6 bases). There are 13 residues in the CDR3. Trimming took off 3 bases at V and 5 bases at J, with 10 bases between the two ends. Germline CDR1 is SGHTA and CDR2 is FQGNSA. CDR3 nucleotides: TGTGCCAGCAGCTTTACAGGGCTGACTGAAGCTTTCTTT. Residues: CASSFTGLTEAFF.

This chain links TRBV9 with TRBJ2-1; 9 bases fit TRBD2. After removal of 0 bases from V and 4 bases from J, the junction contained 2 bases not matched to a gene. Germline CDR1 and CDR2: SGDLS and YYNGEE. This CDR3 spans 15 amino acids. The CDR3 DNA follows: TGTGCCAGCAGCGTAGGTCTAGCGGGGTACAATGAGCAGTTCTTC. Protein: CASSVGLAGYNEQFF.

V and J are TRBV29-1 and TRBJ2-2, with a possible D match to TRBD2 (6 bases). The ends were cut back, 5 bases at V and 0 bases at J, with 10 bases in the middle. CDR3 length: 14 residues. From germline, CDR1 is SQVTM and CDR2 ANQGSEA. The CDR3 nucleotides are TGCAGCGTTCTCAGCGGGTCGAACACCGGGGAGCTGTTTTTT. This translates into CSVLSGSNTGELFF.

This clone has at least ten counts. The J gene is TRBJ1-1, the V gene TRBV7-8, with D perhaps matching TRBD1 (5 bases). CDR3 length: 13 residues. V lost 5 bases and J 2 bases, leaving 9 bases between the germline ends. The germline V gene encodes CDR1 SGHVS and CDR2 FQNEAQ. Written as DNA, the CDR3 is TGTGCCAGCAGCCTCGACAGCAACACTGAAGCTTTCTTT. Protein product: CASSLDSNTEAFF.

The rearrangement uses TRBV15 and TRBJ1-5; TRBD1 is a possible D gene (5 bases). The V end was cut by 3 bases, the J end by 2 bases, with 20 bases between. CDR3 length: 18 residues. Germline V gene sequence: CDR1 LNHNV, CDR2 YYDKDF (reference sequence). The CDR3 reads CATSSSGIPRFGNQPQHF. The CDR3 DNA sequence: TGTGCCACCAGCAGCTCAGGGATCCCGCGTTTCGGCAATCAGCCCCAGCATTTT.

The V gene is TRBV28, the J gene TRBJ2-2; possible D gene TRBD2, 5 bases. V lost 8 bases to trimming and J lost 2 bases, with 12 bases between them. Germline CDR1 is MDHEN and CDR2 is SYDVKM. This CDR3 has 14 residues. CDR3 amino acids: CASLGGPNTGELFF. CDR3 coding DNA: TGTGCCAGCCTCGGCGGGCCCAACACCGGGGAGCTGTTTTTT.

This clone has just one count. This chain links TRBV6-5 with TRBJ2-1, with D unclear. The CDR3 consists of 15 residues. V shed 7 bases and J shed 8 bases, with 21 bases lying between them. Germline assignment: CDR1 MNHEY and CDR2 SVGAGI. CDR3 sequence: CASKRGGSNVDEQFF. CDR3 bases: TGTGCCAGCAAAAGAGGCGGCTCCAACGTCGATGAGCAGTTCTTC.

V gene TRBV18 combines with J gene TRBJ2-1, with TRBD2 matching 9 bases. Germline V CDR1 and CDR2: KGHSH, LQKENI. V dropped 6 bases and J dropped 10; count of bases not matched to a gene: 4. This CDR3 comprises 12 residues. The CDR3 DNA reads TGTGCCAGCTCTGTGACTAGCGGAGAGCAGTTCTTC. Residues: CASSVTSGEQFF.